The T cell receptor beta chain described here comes from a study of OX40 agonist ivuxolimab in advanced cancers. Profiling relied on immunoSEQ multiplex PCR, and the TCRdb table lists in-frame clones only, not all of them. The data contain roughly 71,000 clones, roughly 82% of them singletons. This CDR3 comprises 18 residues. V shed 3 bases, J shed 4 bases, and the junction held 7 bases outside the gene matches. Germline CDR1 and CDR2: MGHRA and YSYEKL. The chain recombines TRBV4-1 with TRBJ2-1; the match to TRBD2 covers 15 bases. The sequences come from CD4+ or CD8+ T cells sorted from blood, collected in a trial of the OX40 agonist ivuxolimab. The source is an adult with an advanced solid tumor such as melanoma, head and neck, liver or kidney cancer. CDR3 nucleotide sequence: TGCGCCAGCAGCCACGGGGGGACTAGCGGGAGGTTTTACAATGAGCAGTTCTTC. Translated: CASSHGGTSGRFYNEQFF.